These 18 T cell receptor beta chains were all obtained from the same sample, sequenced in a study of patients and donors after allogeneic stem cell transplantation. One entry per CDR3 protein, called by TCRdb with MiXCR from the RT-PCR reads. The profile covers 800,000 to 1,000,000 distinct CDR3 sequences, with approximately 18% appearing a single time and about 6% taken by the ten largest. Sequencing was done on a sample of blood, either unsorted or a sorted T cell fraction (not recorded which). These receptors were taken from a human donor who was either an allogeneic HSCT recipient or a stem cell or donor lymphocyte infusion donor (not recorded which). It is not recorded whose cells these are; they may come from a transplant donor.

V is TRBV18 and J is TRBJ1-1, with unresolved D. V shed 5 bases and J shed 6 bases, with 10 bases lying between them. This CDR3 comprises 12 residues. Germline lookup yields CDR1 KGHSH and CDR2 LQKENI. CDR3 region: CASSAAAPEAFF. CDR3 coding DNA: TGTGCCAGCTCAGCGGCAGCCCCTGAAGCTTTCTTT.

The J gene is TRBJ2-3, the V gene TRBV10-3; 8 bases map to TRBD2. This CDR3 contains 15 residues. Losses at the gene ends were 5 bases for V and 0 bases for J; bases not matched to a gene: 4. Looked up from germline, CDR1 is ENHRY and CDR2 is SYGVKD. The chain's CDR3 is CAISTSGVSTDTQYF. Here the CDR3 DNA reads TGTGCCATCAGTACTAGCGGAGTCAGCACAGATACGCAGTATTTT.

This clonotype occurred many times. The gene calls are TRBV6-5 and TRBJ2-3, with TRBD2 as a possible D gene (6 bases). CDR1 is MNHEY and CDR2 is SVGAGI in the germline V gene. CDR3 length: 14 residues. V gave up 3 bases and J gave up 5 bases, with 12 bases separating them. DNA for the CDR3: TGTGCCAGCAGTTATGGGCAGGGAGGAGATACGCAGTATTTT. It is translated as CASSYGQGGDTQYF.

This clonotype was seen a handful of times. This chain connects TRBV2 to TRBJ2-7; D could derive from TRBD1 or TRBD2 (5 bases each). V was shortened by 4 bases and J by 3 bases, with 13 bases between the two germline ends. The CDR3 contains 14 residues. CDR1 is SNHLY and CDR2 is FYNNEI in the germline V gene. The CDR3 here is CASSGRDGDYEQYF. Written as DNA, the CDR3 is TGTGCCAGCAGTGGTCGGGACGGAGACTACGAGCAGTACTTC.

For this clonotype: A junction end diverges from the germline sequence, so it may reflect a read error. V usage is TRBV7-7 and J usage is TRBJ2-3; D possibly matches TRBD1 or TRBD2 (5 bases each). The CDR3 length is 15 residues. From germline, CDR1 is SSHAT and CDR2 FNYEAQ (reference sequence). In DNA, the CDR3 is TGTGCTAGCAGCCCGGGGCCAGCTAGCACAGATACGCAGTATTTT. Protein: CASSPGPASTDTQYF.

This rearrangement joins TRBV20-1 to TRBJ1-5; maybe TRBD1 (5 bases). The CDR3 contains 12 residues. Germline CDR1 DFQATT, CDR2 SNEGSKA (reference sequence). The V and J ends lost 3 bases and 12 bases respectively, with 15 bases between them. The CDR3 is CSASIRVNDQHF. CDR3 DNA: TGCAGTGCTAGTATCAGGGTGAATGACCAGCATTTT.

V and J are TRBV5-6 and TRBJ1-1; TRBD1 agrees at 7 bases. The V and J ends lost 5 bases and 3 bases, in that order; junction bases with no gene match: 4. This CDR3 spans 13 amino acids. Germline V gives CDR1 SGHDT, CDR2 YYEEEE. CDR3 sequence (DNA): TGTGCCAGCAGACCGGGACAGTACACTGAAGCTTTCTTT. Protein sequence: CASRPGQYTEAFF.

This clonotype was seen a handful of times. The CDR3 coding sequence is TGTGCCTGGTCGACAGGGGGCTCTGGCTACACCTTC. It specifies CAWSTGGSGYTF. The chain links TRBV30 to TRBJ1-2; 10 nucleotides match TRBD1. CDR1 and CDR2 from the germline V gene are GTSNPN and SVGIG (reference sequence). The CDR3 has 12 amino acids. J gave up 7 bases and V 5 bases, and 4 bases lay outside the gene matches.

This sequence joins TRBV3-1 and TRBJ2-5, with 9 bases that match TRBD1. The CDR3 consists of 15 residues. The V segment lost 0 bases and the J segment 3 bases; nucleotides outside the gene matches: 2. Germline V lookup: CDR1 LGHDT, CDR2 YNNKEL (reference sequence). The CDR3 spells CASSQDGDREETQYF. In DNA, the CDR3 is TGTGCCAGCAGCCAAGATGGGGACAGGGAAGAGACCCAGTACTTC.

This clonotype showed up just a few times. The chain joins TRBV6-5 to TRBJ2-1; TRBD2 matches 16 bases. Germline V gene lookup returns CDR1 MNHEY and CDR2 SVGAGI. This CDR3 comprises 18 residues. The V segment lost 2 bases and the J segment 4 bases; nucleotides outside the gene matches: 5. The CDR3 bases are TGTGCCAGCAGTTACGGGACTAGCGGGGGGGTTGGGTACAATGAGCAGTTCTTC. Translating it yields CASSYGTSGGVGYNEQFF.

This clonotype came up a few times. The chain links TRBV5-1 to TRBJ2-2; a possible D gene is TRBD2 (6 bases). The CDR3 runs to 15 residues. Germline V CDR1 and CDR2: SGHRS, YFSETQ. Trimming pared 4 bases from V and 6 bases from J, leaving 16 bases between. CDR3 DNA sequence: TGCGCCAGCAGCCCCCTTCGGGAGCCCCCCGGGGAGCTGTTTTTT. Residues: CASSPLREPPGELFF.

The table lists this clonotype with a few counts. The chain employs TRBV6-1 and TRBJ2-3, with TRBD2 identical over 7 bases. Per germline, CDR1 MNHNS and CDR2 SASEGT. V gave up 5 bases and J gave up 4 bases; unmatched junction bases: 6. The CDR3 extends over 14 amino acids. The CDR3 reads CASSIGTTSDTQYF. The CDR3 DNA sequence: TGTGCCAGCAGTATTGGGACTACTTCAGATACGCAGTATTTT.

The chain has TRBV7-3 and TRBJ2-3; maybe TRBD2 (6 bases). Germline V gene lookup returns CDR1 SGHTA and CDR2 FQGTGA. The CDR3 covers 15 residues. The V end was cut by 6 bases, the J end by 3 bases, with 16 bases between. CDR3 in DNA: TGTGCCAGCAGTTTTGACGGGGGTCCGACAGATACGCAGTATTTT. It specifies CASSFDGGPTDTQYF. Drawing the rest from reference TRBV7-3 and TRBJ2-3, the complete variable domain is GAGVSQTPSNKVTEKGKYVELRCDPISGHTALYWYRQSLGQGPEFLIYFQGTGAADDSGLPNDRFFAVRPEGSVSTLKIQRTERGDSAVYLCASSFDGGPTDTQYFGPGTRLTVL.

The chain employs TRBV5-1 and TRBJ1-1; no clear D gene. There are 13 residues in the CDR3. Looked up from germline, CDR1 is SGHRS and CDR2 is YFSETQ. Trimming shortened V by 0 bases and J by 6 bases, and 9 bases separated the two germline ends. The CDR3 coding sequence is TGCGCCAGCAGCTTGGCCGTGAGGGCTGAAGCTTTCTTT. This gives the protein CASSLAVRAEAFF.

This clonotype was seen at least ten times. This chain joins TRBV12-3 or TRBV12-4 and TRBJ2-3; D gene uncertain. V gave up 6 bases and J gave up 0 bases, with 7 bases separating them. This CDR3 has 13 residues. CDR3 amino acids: CASSLRSTDTQYF. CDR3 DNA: TGTGCCAGCAGCTTGAGGAGCACAGATACGCAGTATTTT.

The CDR3 coding sequence is TGTGCCAGCAGCTCCCGGGACCCCAGGAATGCTGGCTACACCTTC. This codes for CASSSRDPRNAGYTF. The J gene is TRBJ1-2, the V gene TRBV7-8; weak D call: TRBD1 (5 bases). Germline-derived CDR1 and CDR2 are SGHVS and FQNEAQ. This CDR3 region has 15 residues. Trimming stripped 4 bases from V and 7 bases from J, with 19 bases between.

The CDR3 sequence is CSLRASRYEQYF. The CDR3 DNA reads TGCAGTTTGAGGGCGTCCCGCTACGAGCAGTACTTC. This chain uses TRBV20-1 with TRBJ2-7; D perhaps matches TRBD2 (5 bases). This CDR3 contains 12 residues. The germline V gene encodes CDR1 DFQATT and CDR2 SNEGSKA (reference sequence). V shed 8 bases and J shed 3 bases, with 14 bases lying between them.

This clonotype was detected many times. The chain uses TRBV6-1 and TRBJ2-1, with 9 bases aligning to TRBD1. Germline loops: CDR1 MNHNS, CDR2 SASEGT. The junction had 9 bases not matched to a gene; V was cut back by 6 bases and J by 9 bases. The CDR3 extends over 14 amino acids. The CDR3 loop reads CASREKGQGGEQFF. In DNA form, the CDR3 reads TGTGCCAGCAGGGAGAAGGGACAGGGAGGTGAGCAGTTCTTC.